The rows below give T cell receptor beta chains drawn from one sample of a study of control samples from healthy donors and cancer patients. Measured with immunoSEQ multiplex PCR; TCRdb has only the in-frame clones, and not every one. The table records about 120,000 clones, around 94% of them present only once. The material sequenced was PBMCs. Receptors originate from a man aged 80 or over with head and neck cancer. Both conserved end residues are part of each CDR3. D genes are given only for firm matches. Part of the rows lack a size; the others show once, few, many or a class for expanded clones.

DNA: TGTGCCAGCAGTCGGACAGGGGGCTCCGGGGAGCTGTTTTTT
CDR3: CASSRTGGSGELFF
J: TRBJ2-2
V: TRBV6-2/TRBV6-3
size: .
D: TRBD1

DNA: TGTGCCAGCAGCTGGACAGGACGCTATGGCTACACCTTC
CDR3: CASSWTGRYGYTF
J: TRBJ1-2
V: TRBV7-2
size: .
D: TRBD1

DNA: TGTGCCAGCAGTTATTACGGGACCCACGAGCAGTACTTC
CDR3: CASSYYGTHEQYF
J: TRBJ2-7
V: TRBV6-2/TRBV6-3
size: .
D: .

DNA: TGTGCCAGCAGCTTGGTTGTCGGCGGGGGGGCCCGGGAGCAGTTCTTC
CDR3: CASSLVVGGGAREQFF
J: TRBJ2-1
V: TRBV5-6
size: .
D: TRBD2

DNA: TGTGCCAGCAGCCCCTCACTAGCGGGGGTACCAGACGTCTACGAGCAGTACTTC
CDR3: CASSPSLAGVPDVYEQYF
J: TRBJ2-7
V: TRBV11-2
size: once
D: TRBD2

DNA: TGTGCCAGCAGCGGAAACAGGGCGGCGTACACCGGGGAGCTGTTTTTT
CDR3: CASSGNRAAYTGELFF
J: TRBJ2-2
V: TRBV9
size: .
D: .

DNA: TGTGCCAGCAGTTTGAGACCGACAGCCGCTAACTATGGCTACACCTTC
CDR3: CASSLRPTAANYGYTF
J: TRBJ1-2
V: TRBV6-5
size: once
D: .

DNA: TGCAGCGTTGAAGATCGAGGCAGGGGGAAGGCCTACGAGCAGTACTTC
CDR3: CSVEDRGRGKAYEQYF
J: TRBJ2-7
V: TRBV29-1
size: .
D: TRBD1

DNA: TGTGCCAGCAGTGGGGACACAGCACCTAACTACGAGCAGTACTTC
CDR3: CASSGDTAPNYEQYF
J: TRBJ2-7
V: TRBV2
size: few
D: .

DNA: TGTGCCAGCAGCTCAAACCCCCGACTAGCGGGTTACACCGGGGAGCTGTTTTTT
CDR3: CASSSNPRLAGYTGELFF
J: TRBJ2-2
V: TRBV5-6
size: .
D: TRBD2

DNA: TGCAGGGGAGGCCAGGGAACTGAAGCTTTCTTT
CDR3: CRGGQGTEAFF
J: TRBJ1-1
V: TRBV29-1
size: .
D: .

DNA: TGTGCCAGCAGACCCGGGACAGATTCGGGAAACACCATATATTTT
CDR3: CASRPGTDSGNTIYF
J: TRBJ1-3
V: TRBV6-5
size: .
D: TRBD1

DNA: TGTGCCAGCAGTTACTCTACCTACAATCAGCCCCAGCATTTT
CDR3: CASSYSTYNQPQHF
J: TRBJ1-5
V: TRBV6-5
size: .
D: .

DNA: TGTGCCAGCAGCCGGACATTTTACGAGCAGTACTTC
CDR3: CASSRTFYEQYF
J: TRBJ2-7
V: TRBV6-5
size: .
D: .

DNA: TGCGCCAGCAGCCAAGATGCAGGGCTTGATTCACCCCTCCACTTT
CDR3: CASSQDAGLDSPLHF
J: TRBJ1-6
V: TRBV4-3
size: .
D: .

DNA: TGTGCCAGCAGCTTGGGCGGACACATATTAAGCACAGATACGCAGTATTTT
CDR3: CASSLGGHILSTDTQYF
J: TRBJ2-3
V: TRBV5-4
size: .
D: .

DNA: TGTGCCAGCACTCAGGAGGTGAGCTCCTACAATGAGCAGTTCTTC
CDR3: CASTQEVSSYNEQFF
J: TRBJ2-1
V: TRBV27
size: .
D: .

DNA: TGTGCCAGCAATCCCGCGGGGGCGGGAGGCTACACCTTC
CDR3: CASNPAGAGGYTF
J: TRBJ1-2
V: TRBV6-5
size: .
D: .

DNA: TGCGCCAGCAGCCCTAAAGGCAGGTTCGGAAACACCATATATTTT
CDR3: CASSPKGRFGNTIYF
J: TRBJ1-3
V: TRBV5-1
size: .
D: .

DNA: TGCGCCAGCAGCCCCCGGCAGCGATCCCTTAACTATGGCTACACCTTC
CDR3: CASSPRQRSLNYGYTF
J: TRBJ1-2
V: TRBV5-1
size: few
D: .

DNA: TGTGCCAGCAGTCCCGTGTTCGGGGAGCTGTTTTTT
CDR3: CASSPVFGELFF
J: TRBJ2-2
V: TRBV9
size: .
D: .

DNA: TGCGCCAGCAGCCAAGATCGAGGGGTGCAGCCCCAGCATTTT
CDR3: CASSQDRGVQPQHF
J: TRBJ1-5
V: TRBV4-3
size: once
D: .

DNA: TGTGCCAGCAGTAGGGGACAGGGGGCCAGGGGCTACACCTTC
CDR3: CASSRGQGARGYTF
J: TRBJ1-2
V: TRBV6-4
size: .
D: TRBD1

DNA: TGTGCCAGTATGAAAAAAGCGGGAGGTCTCCCCGGGGAGCTGTTTTTT
CDR3: CASMKKAGGLPGELFF
J: TRBJ2-2
V: TRBV19
size: .
D: TRBD2

DNA: TGTGCCAGCAGCTTAGGTCGGACTAGCGGGAGGGATCGGCCCTACGAGCAGTACTTC
CDR3: CASSLGRTSGRDRPYEQYF
J: TRBJ2-7
V: TRBV11-2
size: .
D: TRBD2

DNA: TGTGCCAGCAGCGTCGGAAATCAGCCCCAGCATTTT
CDR3: CASSVGNQPQHF
J: TRBJ1-5
V: TRBV9
size: .
D: .

DNA: TGTGCCAGCTCACCATATCAGGGGCGCGGCGAGACCCAGTACTTC
CDR3: CASSPYQGRGETQYF
J: TRBJ2-5
V: TRBV18
size: .
D: .

DNA: TGCGCCAGCAGCCAAAGCAAGGGGGCTGGCGGCTACACCTTC
CDR3: CASSQSKGAGGYTF
J: TRBJ1-2
V: TRBV4-1
size: .
D: TRBD1

DNA: TGTGCCAGCAGTGACGCACAGGGGTCCACTGAAGCTTTCTTT
CDR3: CASSDAQGSTEAFF
J: TRBJ1-1
V: TRBV2
size: .
D: TRBD1

DNA: TGTGCCTGGACGCGCCGGCCACAAGGAGAAGGCAATGAGCAGTTCTTC
CDR3: CAWTRRPQGEGNEQFF
J: TRBJ2-1
V: TRBV30
size: .
D: .

DNA: TGTGCCAGCAGTCCTGTAACTAGCTTTAACGAGCAGTACTTC
CDR3: CASSPVTSFNEQYF
J: TRBJ2-7
V: TRBV25-1
size: once
D: .

DNA: TGCGCCAGCACCGAGACGGGGACCCAGTACTTC
CDR3: CASTETGTQYF
J: TRBJ2-5
V: TRBV10-2
size: .
D: .

DNA: TGTGCCAGCAGCGGGGGGATCGGTCGAGGGTACACCGGGGAGCTGTTTTTT
CDR3: CASSGGIGRGYTGELFF
J: TRBJ2-2
V: TRBV9
size: once
D: .

DNA: TGTGCCAGCAGCCCTTACAGGGTGGGGCACAATGAGCAGTTCTTC
CDR3: CASSPYRVGHNEQFF
J: TRBJ2-1
V: TRBV5-5
size: .
D: .

DNA: TGTGCCAGCAGAGCGACGGGGAACTATGGCTACACCTTC
CDR3: CASRATGNYGYTF
J: TRBJ1-2
V: TRBV27
size: .
D: .

DNA: TGTGCCAGCAGCCAAGTTGGGGGGGCCCAAGAGACCCAGTACTTC
CDR3: CASSQVGGAQETQYF
J: TRBJ2-5
V: TRBV14
size: .
D: .

DNA: TGTGCCAGCAGCTTACCTCCGGGACAGGGGGCCGAGCAGTACTTC
CDR3: CASSLPPGQGAEQYF
J: TRBJ2-7
V: TRBV7-9
size: .
D: TRBD1

DNA: TGTGCCTGGAGCCAGGGCTATGAGCAGTTCTTC
CDR3: CAWSQGYEQFF
J: TRBJ2-1
V: TRBV30
size: .
D: .

DNA: TGTGCCAACGGCAGGGGCTCCTACGAGCAGTACTTC
CDR3: CANGRGSYEQYF
J: TRBJ2-7
V: TRBV10-3
size: .
D: .

DNA: TGCGCCAGCAGCCTGGGAGGGAACTATGGCTACACCTTC
CDR3: CASSLGGNYGYTF
J: TRBJ1-2
V: TRBV4-1
size: .
D: .

DNA: TGTGCCAGCAGCCAAGTCGAAAATTCACCCCTCCACTTT
CDR3: CASSQVENSPLHF
J: TRBJ1-6
V: TRBV3-1/TRBV3-2
size: .
D: .

DNA: TGCAGCGTGGTTTCGGGAGGGCCGGGCTACAATGAGCAGTTCTTC
CDR3: CSVVSGGPGYNEQFF
J: TRBJ2-1
V: TRBV29-1
size: .
D: TRBD2

DNA: TGTGCCAGCAGTAGATCCGGGACAGGGGGTACTAATGAAAAACTGTTTTTT
CDR3: CASSRSGTGGTNEKLFF
J: TRBJ1-4
V: TRBV6-6
size: .
D: TRBD1

DNA: TGTGCCAGCAGCAAGGGACAGCTGGATGAAAAACTGTTTTTT
CDR3: CASSKGQLDEKLFF
J: TRBJ1-4
V: TRBV9
size: .
D: TRBD1

DNA: TGTGCCAGCGGCAAACACAGGGGAGGTAGGAACACTGAAGCTTTCTTT
CDR3: CASGKHRGGRNTEAFF
J: TRBJ1-1
V: TRBV27
size: .
D: TRBD1

DNA: TGTGCCAGTAGTATTTACAGGGGCGGCACTGAAGCTTTCTTT
CDR3: CASSIYRGGTEAFF
J: TRBJ1-1
V: TRBV19
size: .
D: TRBD1

DNA: TGTGCCAGCAGCTCAAGACGGGAGGGCAACGAGCAGTACTTC
CDR3: CASSSRREGNEQYF
J: TRBJ2-7
V: TRBV6-6
size: .
D: TRBD2

DNA: TGTGCCAGCAGCCAAGATTTGACGGCTAATGAAAAACTGTTTTTT
CDR3: CASSQDLTANEKLFF
J: TRBJ1-4
V: TRBV3-1/TRBV3-2
size: .
D: .

DNA: TGTGCCAGCGGGACACCGGGACAGGGGGCGCGTGGGGCCAACGTCCTGACTTTC
CDR3: CASGTPGQGARGANVLTF
J: TRBJ2-6
V: TRBV27
size: .
D: TRBD1

DNA: TGTGCCAGCTCTTACAGGGGTCCCTACGAGCAGTACTTC
CDR3: CASSYRGPYEQYF
J: TRBJ2-7
V: TRBV12-3/TRBV12-4
size: .
D: TRBD1

DNA: TGTGCCAGCACCTTGGACAGGGGGCCCAATCAGCCCCAGCATTTT
CDR3: CASTLDRGPNQPQHF
J: TRBJ1-5
V: TRBV2
size: once
D: TRBD1

DNA: TGTGCCAGTAGCTTGACTAGCGGGAGGCAGGAGACCCAGTACTTC
CDR3: CASSLTSGRQETQYF
J: TRBJ2-5
V: TRBV19
size: .
D: TRBD2

DNA: TGTGCCAGCAGTCGTGGACTAGCGGGATACCCCGGGGAGCTGTTTTTT
CDR3: CASSRGLAGYPGELFF
J: TRBJ2-2
V: TRBV6-2/TRBV6-3
size: .
D: TRBD2

DNA: TGTGCCAGCAGTTATGCAGACCCTAGCAATCAGCCCCAGCATTTT
CDR3: CASSYADPSNQPQHF
J: TRBJ1-5
V: TRBV6-2/TRBV6-3
size: .
D: .

DNA: TGTGCTAGTGGTCCTGCACTAGCGGGGGGTAGTGGGGATACGCAGTATTTT
CDR3: CASGPALAGGSGDTQYF
J: TRBJ2-3
V: TRBV12-5
size: .
D: TRBD2